This T cell receptor beta chain was sequenced in a study of identical twins. Study-wide results and limits: Part of the zero-insertion signal could reflect confounding by invariant MAIT and iNKT cells. Within cord blood, abundant beta clonotypes carried fewer insertions, but memory repertoires showed no such trend.

A universal primer site was added by template switching, and unique molecular identifiers were carried by the cDNA. TCRdb passed the 5' RACE reads through MiXCR, listing each CDR3 protein once. The table has hundreds of thousands of distinct CDR3 sequences, 9% to 15% seen once. A word on this clonotype: Its target is unknown.

The J segment lost 6 bases and the V segment lost 6 bases, leaving 8 bases of the junction unmatched. This CDR3 spans 15 amino acids. The same data also went into a second study, on yellow fever vaccine responses in identical twins. That report notes: Vaccine T cell responses of twins reportedly seemed partly convergent and partly personalized.

The specimen sequenced was PBMCs. The origin of this receptor is a woman in her late teens or twenties in good health. This chain connects TRBV12-3 or TRBV12-4 to TRBJ1-5, with 10 positions matching TRBD1. The CDR3 coding sequence is TGTGCCAGCAGGAGAGCGACAGGGGGCGGTCAGCCCCAGCATTTT. Residues: CASRRATGGGQPQHF.